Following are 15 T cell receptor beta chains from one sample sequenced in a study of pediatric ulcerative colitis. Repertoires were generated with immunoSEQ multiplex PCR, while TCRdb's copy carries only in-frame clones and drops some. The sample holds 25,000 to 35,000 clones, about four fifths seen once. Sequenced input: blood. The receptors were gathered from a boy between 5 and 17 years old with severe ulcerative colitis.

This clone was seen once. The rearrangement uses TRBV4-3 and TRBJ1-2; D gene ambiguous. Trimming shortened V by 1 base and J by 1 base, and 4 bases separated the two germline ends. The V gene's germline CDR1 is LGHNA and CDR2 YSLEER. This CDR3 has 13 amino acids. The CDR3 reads CASSQVLNYGYTF. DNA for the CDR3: TGCGCCAGCAGCCAAGTGCTTAACTATGGCTACACCTTC.

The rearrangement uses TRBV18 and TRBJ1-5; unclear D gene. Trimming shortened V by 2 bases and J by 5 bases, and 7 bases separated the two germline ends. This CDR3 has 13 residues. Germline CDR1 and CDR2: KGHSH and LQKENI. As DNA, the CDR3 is TGTGCCAGCTCACCAGGCACGGATCAGCCCCAGCATTTT. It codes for CASSPGTDQPQHF.

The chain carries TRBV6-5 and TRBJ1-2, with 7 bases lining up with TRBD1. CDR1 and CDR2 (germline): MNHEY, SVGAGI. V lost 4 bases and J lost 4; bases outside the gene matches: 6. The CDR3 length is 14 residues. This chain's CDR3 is CASSFRTGSYGYTF. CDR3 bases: TGTGCCAGCAGTTTCCGGACAGGAAGCTATGGCTACACCTTC.

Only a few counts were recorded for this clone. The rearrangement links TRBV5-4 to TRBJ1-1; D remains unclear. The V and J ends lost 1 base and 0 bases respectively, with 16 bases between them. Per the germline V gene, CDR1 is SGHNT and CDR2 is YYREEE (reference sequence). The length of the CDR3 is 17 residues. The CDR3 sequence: CASSLLGWDTMNTEAFF. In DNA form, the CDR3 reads TGTGCCAGCAGCTTGCTAGGATGGGATACCATGAACACTGAAGCTTTCTTT.

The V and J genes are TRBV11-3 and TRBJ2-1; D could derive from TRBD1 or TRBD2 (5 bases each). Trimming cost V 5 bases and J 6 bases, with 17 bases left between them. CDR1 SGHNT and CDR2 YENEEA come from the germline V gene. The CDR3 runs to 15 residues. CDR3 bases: TGTGCCAGCAGCCCTGAGTGGGGGTCTATCAATGAGCAGTTCTTC. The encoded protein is CASSPEWGSINEQFF.

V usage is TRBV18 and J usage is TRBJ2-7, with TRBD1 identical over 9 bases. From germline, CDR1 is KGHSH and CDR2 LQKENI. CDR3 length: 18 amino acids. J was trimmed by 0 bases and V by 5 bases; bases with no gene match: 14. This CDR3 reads CASSAIRWSGQGSYEQYF. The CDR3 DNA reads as TGTGCCAGCTCAGCGATTAGATGGTCGGGACAGGGCTCCTACGAGCAGTACTTC. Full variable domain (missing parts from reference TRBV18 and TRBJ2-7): NAGVMQNPRHLVRRRGQEARLRCSPMKGHSHVYWYRQLPEEGLKFMVYLQKENIIDESGMPKERFSAEFPKEGPSILRIQQVVRGDSAAYFCASSAIRWSGQGSYEQYFGPGTRLTVT.

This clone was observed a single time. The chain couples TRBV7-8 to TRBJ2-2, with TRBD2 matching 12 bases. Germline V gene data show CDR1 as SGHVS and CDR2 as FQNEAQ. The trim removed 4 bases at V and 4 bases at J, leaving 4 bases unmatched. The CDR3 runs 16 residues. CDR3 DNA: TGTGCCAGCAGCTCCGGACTAGCGGGGAGCACCGGGGAGCTGTTTTTT. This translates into CASSSGLAGSTGELFF.

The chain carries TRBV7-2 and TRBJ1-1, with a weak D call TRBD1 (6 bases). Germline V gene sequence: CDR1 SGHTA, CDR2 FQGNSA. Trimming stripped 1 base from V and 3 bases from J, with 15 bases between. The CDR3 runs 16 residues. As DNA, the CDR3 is TGTGCCAGCAGCTTAGAAGGGGGTAAGGGGTACACTGAAGCTTTCTTT. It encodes CASSLEGGKGYTEAFF.

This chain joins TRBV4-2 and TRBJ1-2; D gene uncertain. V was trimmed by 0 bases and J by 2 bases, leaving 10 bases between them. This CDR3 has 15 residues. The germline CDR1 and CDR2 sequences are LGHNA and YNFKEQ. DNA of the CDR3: TGTGCCAGCAGCCAAGATACGGCGGGGAACTATGGCTACACCTTC. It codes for CASSQDTAGNYGYTF.

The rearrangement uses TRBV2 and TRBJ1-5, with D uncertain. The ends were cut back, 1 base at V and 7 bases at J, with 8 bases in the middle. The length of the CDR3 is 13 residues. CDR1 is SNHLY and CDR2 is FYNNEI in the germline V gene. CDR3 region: CASSEENGQPQHF. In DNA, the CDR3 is TGTGCCAGCAGTGAAGAGAATGGGCAGCCCCAGCATTTT.

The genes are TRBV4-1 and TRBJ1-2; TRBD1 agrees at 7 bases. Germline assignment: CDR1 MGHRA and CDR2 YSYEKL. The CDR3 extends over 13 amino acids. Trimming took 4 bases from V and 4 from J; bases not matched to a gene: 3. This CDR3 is CASSRDRVYGYTF. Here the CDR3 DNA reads TGCGCCAGCAGCCGGGACAGAGTCTATGGCTACACCTTC.

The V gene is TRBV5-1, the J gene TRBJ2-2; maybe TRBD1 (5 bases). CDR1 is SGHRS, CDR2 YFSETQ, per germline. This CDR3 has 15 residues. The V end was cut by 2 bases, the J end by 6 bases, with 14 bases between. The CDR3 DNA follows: TGCGCCAGCAGCTTCACAGGAGCCCTAGCCGGGGAGCTGTTTTTT. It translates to CASSFTGALAGELFF.

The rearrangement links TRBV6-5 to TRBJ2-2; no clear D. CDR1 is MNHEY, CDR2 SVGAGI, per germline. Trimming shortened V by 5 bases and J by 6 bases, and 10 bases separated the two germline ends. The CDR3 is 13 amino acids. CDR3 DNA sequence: TGTGCCAGCAGTCCCCCACGCCCCGGGGAGCTGTTTTTT. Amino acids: CASSPPRPGELFF.

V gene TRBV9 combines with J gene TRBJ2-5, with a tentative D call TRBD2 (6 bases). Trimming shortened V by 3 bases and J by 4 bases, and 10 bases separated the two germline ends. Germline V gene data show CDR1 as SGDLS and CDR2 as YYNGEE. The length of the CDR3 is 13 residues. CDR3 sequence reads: CASSAGDLETQYF. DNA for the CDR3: TGTGCCAGCAGCGCGGGGGATTTAGAGACCCAGTACTTC.

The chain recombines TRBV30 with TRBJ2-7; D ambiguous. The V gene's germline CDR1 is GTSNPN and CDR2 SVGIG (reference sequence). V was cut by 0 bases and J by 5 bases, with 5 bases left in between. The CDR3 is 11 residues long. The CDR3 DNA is TGTGCCTGGAGTGTCGGTAACGAGCAGTACTTC. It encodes CAWSVGNEQYF.